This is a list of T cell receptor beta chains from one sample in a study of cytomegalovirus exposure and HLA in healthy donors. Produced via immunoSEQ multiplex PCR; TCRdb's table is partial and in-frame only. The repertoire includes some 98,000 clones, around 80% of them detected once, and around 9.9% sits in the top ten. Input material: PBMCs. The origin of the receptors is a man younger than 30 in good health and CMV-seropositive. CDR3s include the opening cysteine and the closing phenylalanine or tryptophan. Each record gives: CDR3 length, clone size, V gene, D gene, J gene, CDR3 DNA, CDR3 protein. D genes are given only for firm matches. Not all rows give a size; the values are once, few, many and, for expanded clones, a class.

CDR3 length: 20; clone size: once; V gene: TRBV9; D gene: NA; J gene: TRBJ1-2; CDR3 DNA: TGTGCCAGCAGCGCCCCCGATAATCCGGGACACAGTAGTCTTAACTATGGCTACACCTTC; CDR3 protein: CASSAPDNPGHSSLNYGYTF
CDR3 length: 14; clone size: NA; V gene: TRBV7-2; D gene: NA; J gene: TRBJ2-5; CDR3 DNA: TGTGCCAGCAGCCCAGAGGTGTACCAAGAGACCCAGTACTTC; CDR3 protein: CASSPEVYQETQYF
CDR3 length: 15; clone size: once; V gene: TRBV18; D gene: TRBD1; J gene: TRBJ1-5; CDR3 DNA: TGTGCCAGCTCACCGCGTCGGACAGGGGATCAGCCCCAGCATTTT; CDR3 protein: CASSPRRTGDQPQHF
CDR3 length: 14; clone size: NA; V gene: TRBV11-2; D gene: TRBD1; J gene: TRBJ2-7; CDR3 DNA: TGTGCCAGCACCTCAGACAGGGTCTCCTACGAGCAGTACTTC; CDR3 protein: CASTSDRVSYEQYF
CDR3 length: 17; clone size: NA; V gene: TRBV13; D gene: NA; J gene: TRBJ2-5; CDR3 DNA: TGTGCCAGCAGCCTGAGGGCAATAGCTGACTACCAAGAGACCCAGTACTTC; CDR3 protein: CASSLRAIADYQETQYF
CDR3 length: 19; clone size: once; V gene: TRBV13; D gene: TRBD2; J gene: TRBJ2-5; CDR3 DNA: TGTGCCAGCAGCTCGACCCCGGGACTAGCGGGGGGAGATCAAGAGACCCAGTACTTC; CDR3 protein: CASSSTPGLAGGDQETQYF
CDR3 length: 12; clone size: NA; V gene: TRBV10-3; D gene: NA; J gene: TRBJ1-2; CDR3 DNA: TGTGCCATCAGACAGGGTTTAGGTGGCTACACCTTC; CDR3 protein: CAIRQGLGGYTF
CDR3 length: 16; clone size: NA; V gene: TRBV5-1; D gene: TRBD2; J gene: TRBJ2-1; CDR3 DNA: TGCGCCAGCAGCTCCGAACCCGGGACTAATTTGAATGAGCAGTTCTTC; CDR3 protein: CASSSEPGTNLNEQFF
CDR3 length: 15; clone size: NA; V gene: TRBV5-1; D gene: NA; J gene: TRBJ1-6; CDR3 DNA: TGCGCCAGCAGCTTGGGGGGCGCGAATAATTCACCCCTCCACTTT; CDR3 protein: CASSLGGANNSPLHF
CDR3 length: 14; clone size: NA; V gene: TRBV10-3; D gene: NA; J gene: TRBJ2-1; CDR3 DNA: TGTGCCATCAGAATTAAACAGGGAAGTATTGAGCAGTTCTTC; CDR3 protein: CAIRIKQGSIEQFF
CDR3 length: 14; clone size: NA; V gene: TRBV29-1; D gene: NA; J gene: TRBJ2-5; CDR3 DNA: TGCAGCGTTGAAGCCTCCGACAGGCAAGAGACCCAGTACTTC; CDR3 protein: CSVEASDRQETQYF
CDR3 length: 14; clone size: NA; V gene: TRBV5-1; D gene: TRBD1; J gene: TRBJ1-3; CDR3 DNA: TGCGCCAGCAGCAAACAGGGGTCTGGAAACACCATATATTTT; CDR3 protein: CASSKQGSGNTIYF
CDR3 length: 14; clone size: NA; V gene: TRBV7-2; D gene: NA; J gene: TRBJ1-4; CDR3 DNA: TGTGCCAGCAGCTTAGCACAGGCACCTGAAAAACTGTTTTTT; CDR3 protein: CASSLAQAPEKLFF
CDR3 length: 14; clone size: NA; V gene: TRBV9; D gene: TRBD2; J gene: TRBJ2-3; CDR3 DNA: TGTGCCAGCAGCGTATCACTAGCGGCGGATACGCAGTATTTT; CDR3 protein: CASSVSLAADTQYF
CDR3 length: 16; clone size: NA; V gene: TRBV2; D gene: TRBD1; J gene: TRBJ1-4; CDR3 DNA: TGTGCCAGCAGGGGACCGGGACAGGGTTTTATTGAAAAACTGTTTTTT; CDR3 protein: CASRGPGQGFIEKLFF
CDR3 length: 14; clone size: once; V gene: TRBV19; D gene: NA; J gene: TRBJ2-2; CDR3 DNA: TGTGCCAGTAGTATCAGGGCCCGGACCGGGGAGCTGTTTTTT; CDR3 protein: CASSIRARTGELFF
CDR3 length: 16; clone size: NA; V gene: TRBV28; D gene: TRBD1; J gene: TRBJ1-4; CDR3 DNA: TGTGCCAGCAGTCACAGGGGTCGGTCAACTAATGAAAAACTGTTTTTT; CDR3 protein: CASSHRGRSTNEKLFF
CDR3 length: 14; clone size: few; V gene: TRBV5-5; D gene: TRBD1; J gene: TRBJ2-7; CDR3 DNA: TGTGCCAGCAGCTTGGCAGGGGGCAGGTACGAGCAGTACTTC; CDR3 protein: CASSLAGGRYEQYF
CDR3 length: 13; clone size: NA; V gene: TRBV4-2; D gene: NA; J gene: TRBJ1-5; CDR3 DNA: TGTGCCAGCAGCCAAGATGCGAGGACAGCCCAGCATTTT; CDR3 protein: CASSQDARTAQHF
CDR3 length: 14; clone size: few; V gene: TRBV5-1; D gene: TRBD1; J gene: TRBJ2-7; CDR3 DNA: TGCGCCAGCAGCTTGGGACAGGGGGCCTACGAGCAGTACTTC; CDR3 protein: CASSLGQGAYEQYF
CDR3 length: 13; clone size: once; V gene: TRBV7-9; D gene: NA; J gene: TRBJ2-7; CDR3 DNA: TGTGCCAGCAGCACACCCCTTTCCTACGAGCAGTACTTC; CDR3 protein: CASSTPLSYEQYF
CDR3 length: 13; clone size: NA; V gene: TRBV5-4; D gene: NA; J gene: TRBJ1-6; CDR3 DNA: TGTGCCACCCGACACTCCTATAATTCACCCCTCCACTTT; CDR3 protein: CATRHSYNSPLHF
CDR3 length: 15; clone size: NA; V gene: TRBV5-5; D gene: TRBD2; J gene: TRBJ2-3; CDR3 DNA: TGTGCCAGCAGCTCGACTAGCGGGGGAACAGATACGCAGTATTTT; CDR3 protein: CASSSTSGGTDTQYF
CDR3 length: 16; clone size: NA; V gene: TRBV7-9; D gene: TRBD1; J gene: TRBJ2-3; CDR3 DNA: TGTGCCAGCAGCTTCGGACAGGGTTTTGCCACAGATACGCAGTATTTT; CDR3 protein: CASSFGQGFATDTQYF
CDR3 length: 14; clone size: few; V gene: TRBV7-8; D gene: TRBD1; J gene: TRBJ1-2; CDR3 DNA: TGTGCCAGCAGCGCGACAGGGGGCGGGTATGGCTACACCTTC; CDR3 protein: CASSATGGGYGYTF
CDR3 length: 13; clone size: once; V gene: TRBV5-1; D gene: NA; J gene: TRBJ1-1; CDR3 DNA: TGCGCCAGCAGTTTTGACAGGAACACTGAAGCTTTCTTT; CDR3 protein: CASSFDRNTEAFF
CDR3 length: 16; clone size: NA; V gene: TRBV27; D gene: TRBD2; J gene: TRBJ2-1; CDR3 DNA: TGTGCCAGCACCATACGCGGGGGTAGCTCCTACAATGAGCAGTTCTTC; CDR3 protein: CASTIRGGSSYNEQFF
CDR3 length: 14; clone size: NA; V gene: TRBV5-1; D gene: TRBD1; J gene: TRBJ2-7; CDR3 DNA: TGCGCCAGCAGCGAGGGACAGCTCTCCTACGAGCAGTACTTC; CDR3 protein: CASSEGQLSYEQYF
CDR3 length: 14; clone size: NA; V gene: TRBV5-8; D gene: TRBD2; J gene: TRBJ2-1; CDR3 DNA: TGTGCCAGCAGCTTGATTTGGACTAGGGATGAGCAGTTCTTC; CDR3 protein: CASSLIWTRDEQFF
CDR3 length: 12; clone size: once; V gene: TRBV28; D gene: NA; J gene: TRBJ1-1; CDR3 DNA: TGTGCCAGCGGGCGACGGAACACTGAAGCTTTCTTT; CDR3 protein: CASGRRNTEAFF
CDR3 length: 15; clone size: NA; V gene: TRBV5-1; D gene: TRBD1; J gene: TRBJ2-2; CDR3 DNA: TGCGCCAGCAGCACGGACAGGCCGACCACCGGGGAGCTGTTTTTT; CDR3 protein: CASSTDRPTTGELFF
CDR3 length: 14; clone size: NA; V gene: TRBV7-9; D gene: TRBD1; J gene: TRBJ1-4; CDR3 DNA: TGTGCCAGCAGAAAAATGACAGGGGGCGAGAAACTGTTTTTT; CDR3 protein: CASRKMTGGEKLFF
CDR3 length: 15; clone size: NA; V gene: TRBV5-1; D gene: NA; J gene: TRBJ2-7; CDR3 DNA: TGCGCCAGCAGCTTGACGGACAGCCTGGCCTACGAGCAGTACTTC; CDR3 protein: CASSLTDSLAYEQYF
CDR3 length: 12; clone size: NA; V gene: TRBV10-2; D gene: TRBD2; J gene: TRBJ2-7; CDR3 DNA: TGCGCCAGCAGTACCGGGGGGGCCGAGCAGTACTTC; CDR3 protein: CASSTGGAEQYF
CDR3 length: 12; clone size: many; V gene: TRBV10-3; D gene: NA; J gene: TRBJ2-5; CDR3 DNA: TGTGCCATCAGCTCAGGGCAAGAGACCCAGTACTTC; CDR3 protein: CAISSGQETQYF
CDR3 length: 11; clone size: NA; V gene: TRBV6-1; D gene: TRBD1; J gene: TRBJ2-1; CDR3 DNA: TGTGCCAGCAGTGTTGGGACAGGATGGTTCTTC; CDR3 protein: CASSVGTGWFF
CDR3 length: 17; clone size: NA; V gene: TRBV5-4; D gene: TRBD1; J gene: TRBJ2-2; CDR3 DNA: TGTGCCAGCAGCTTTGAAAGGACAGGGGGTCTCGCCGGGGAGCTGTTTTTT; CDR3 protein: CASSFERTGGLAGELFF
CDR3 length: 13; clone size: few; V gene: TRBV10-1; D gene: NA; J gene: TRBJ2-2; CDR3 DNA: TGCGCCAGCAGTCTGGTCGGGACCGGGGAGCTGTTTTTT; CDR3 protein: CASSLVGTGELFF
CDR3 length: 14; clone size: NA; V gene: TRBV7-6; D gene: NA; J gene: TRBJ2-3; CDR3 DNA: TGTGCCAGCAGCTTAGGGAGCAGCACAGATACGCAGTATTTT; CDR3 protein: CASSLGSSTDTQYF
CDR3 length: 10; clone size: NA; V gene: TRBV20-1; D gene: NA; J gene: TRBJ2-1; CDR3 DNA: TGCAGTGCTATTACCGGGGAGCAGTTCTTC; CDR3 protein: CSAITGEQFF
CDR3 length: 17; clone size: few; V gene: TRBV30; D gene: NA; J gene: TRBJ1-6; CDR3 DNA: TGTGCCTGGAAGACGGCGGGAGCGAGCTCCTATAATTCACCCCTCCACTTT; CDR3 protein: CAWKTAGASSYNSPLHF
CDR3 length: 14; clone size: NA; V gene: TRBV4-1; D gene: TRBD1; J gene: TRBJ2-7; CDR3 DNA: TGCGCCAGCAGCCCCACAGGGGGCGCTTACGAGCAGTACTTC; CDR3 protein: CASSPTGGAYEQYF
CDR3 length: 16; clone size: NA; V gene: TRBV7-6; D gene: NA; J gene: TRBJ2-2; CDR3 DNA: TGTGCCAGCAGCTTAGCCTTGAGGGAACCCACCGGGGAGCTGTTTTTT; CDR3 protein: CASSLALREPTGELFF
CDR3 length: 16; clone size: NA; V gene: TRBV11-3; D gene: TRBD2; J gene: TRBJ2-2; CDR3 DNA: TGTGCCAGCAGCTTAACACTAGCGTCAAACACCGGGGAGCTGTTTTTT; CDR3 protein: CASSLTLASNTGELFF
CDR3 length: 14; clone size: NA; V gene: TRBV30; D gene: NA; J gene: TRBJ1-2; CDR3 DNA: TGTGCCTGGTACGGGACTGAGATTAACTATGGCTACACCTTC; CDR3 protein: CAWYGTEINYGYTF
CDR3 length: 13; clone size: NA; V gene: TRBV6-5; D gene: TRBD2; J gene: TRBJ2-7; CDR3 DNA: TGTGCCAGCAGGGTAGCGGGGGCCTACGAGCAGTACTTC; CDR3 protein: CASRVAGAYEQYF
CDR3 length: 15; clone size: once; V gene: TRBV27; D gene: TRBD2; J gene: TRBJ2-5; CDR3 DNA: TGTGCCAGCAGTAGGGGTAGCGGGGGCCGGGAGACCCAGTACTTC; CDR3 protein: CASSRGSGGRETQYF
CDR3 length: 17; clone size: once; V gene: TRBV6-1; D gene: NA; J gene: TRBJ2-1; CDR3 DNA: TGTGCCAGCAGTGAAAGTCGTGTAGCGAGGCGTATCGATGAGCAGTTCTTC; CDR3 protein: CASSESRVARRIDEQFF
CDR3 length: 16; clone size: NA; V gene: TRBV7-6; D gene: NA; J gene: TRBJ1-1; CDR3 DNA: TGTGCCGTTACAGGGACCTCTCCTCAAATGAACACTGAAGCTTTCTTT; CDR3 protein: CAVTGTSPQMNTEAFF